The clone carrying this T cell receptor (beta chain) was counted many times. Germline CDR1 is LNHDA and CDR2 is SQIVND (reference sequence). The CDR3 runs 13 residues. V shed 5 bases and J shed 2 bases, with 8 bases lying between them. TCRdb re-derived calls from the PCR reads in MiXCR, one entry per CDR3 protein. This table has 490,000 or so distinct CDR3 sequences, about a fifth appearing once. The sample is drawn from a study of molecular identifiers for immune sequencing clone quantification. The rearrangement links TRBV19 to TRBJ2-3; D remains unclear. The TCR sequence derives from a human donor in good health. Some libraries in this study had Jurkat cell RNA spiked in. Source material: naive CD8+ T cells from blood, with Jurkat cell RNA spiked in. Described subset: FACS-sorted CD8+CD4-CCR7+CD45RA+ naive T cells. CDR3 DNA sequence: TGTGCCAGTAGTGTCATGGACACAGATACGCAGTATTTT. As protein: CASSVMDTDTQYF.